A selection of T cell receptor beta chains follows, all from one sample in a study of T-cell memory formation after mild COVID-19. From the 5' RACE reads, TCRdb called clonotypes with MiXCR, one entry per CDR3 protein. The profile covers about 560,000 distinct CDR3 sequences, with 20% to 25% appearing a single time and 7.5% to 9.5% taken by the ten largest. The sequenced sample consisted of PBMCs or a T cell subset sorted from them (not recorded which). Receptors were obtained from an adult woman who had mild COVID-19 (a few samples of this study predate the infection). Cell type and time point are not known. The CDR3 runs from the conserved cysteine through the conserved F or W. Each record gives: V gene, clone size, J gene, D gene, CDR3 protein, CDR3 DNA. A D gene is named only where the DNA matches it firmly. Only some rows state a clone size, as once, few, many or a class for expanded clones.

V: TRBV5-1; size: once; J: TRBJ1-4; D: TRBD1; CDR3: CASSFNRDRNEKLFF; DNA: TGCGCCAGCAGCTTTAACCGGGACAGAAATGAAAAACTGTTTTTT
V: TRBV20-1; size: many; J: TRBJ2-7; D: TRBD2; CDR3: CSAIPTSSGSLYEQYF; DNA: TGCAGTGCCATTCCGACATCTAGCGGGAGTTTATACGAGCAGTACTTC
V: TRBV6-5; size: few; J: TRBJ1-1; D: TRBD1; CDR3: CASSYGTGLVEAFF; DNA: TGTGCCAGCAGTTACGGGACAGGTCTTGTGGAAGCTTTCTTT
V: TRBV12-3/TRBV12-4; size: -; J: TRBJ2-1; D: -; CDR3: CASSFTGQQFF; DNA: TGTGCCAGCAGTTTCACAGGACAGCAGTTCTTC
V: TRBV11-2; size: few; J: TRBJ1-1; D: -; CDR3: CASSDTGLGGTEAFF; DNA: TGTGCCAGCAGCGATACAGGGTTAGGAGGCACTGAAGCTTTCTTT
V: TRBV20-1; size: few; J: TRBJ1-1; D: TRBD1; CDR3: CSARDSPEAFF; DNA: TGCAGTGCGAGGGACAGCCCCGAAGCTTTCTTT
V: TRBV19; size: few; J: TRBJ2-2; D: -; CDR3: CASSDDRINTGELFF; DNA: TGTGCCAGTAGTGATGACAGAATAAACACCGGGGAGCTGTTTTTT
V: TRBV6-5; size: few; J: TRBJ2-1; D: TRBD2; CDR3: CASSYQRRELNNEQFF; DNA: TGTGCCAGCAGTTACCAACGGCGGGAGTTGAACAATGAGCAGTTCTTC
V: TRBV21-1; size: -; J: TRBJ2-7; D: -; CDR3: CASSKVQYEQYF; DNA: TGTGCCAGCAGCAAAGTACAATACGAGCAGTACTTC
V: TRBV10-2; size: once; J: TRBJ1-1; D: -; CDR3: CASSVAAKNTEAFF; DNA: TGCGCCAGCAGTGTCGCGGCCAAGAACACTGAAGCTTTCTTT
V: TRBV7-9; size: few; J: TRBJ2-3; D: -; CDR3: CASLGRMSTDTQYF; DNA: TGTGCCAGCTTAGGACGGATGAGCACAGATACGCAGTATTTT
V: TRBV18; size: few; J: TRBJ2-5; D: TRBD1; CDR3: CASSPGTEETQYF; DNA: TGTGCCAGCTCACCCGGGACAGAAGAGACCCAGTACTTC
V: TRBV12-3/TRBV12-4; size: -; J: TRBJ2-1; D: TRBD2; CDR3: CASILAGGINEQFF; DNA: TGTGCCAGCATCCTAGCGGGGGGGATCAATGAGCAGTTCTTC
V: TRBV12-3/TRBV12-4; size: few; J: TRBJ2-1; D: TRBD2; CDR3: CASSRPGLAFFEQFF; DNA: TGTGCCAGCAGCCGACCGGGACTAGCGTTTTTTGAGCAGTTCTTC
V: TRBV12-3/TRBV12-4; size: few; J: TRBJ1-4; D: -; CDR3: CASSNSGTFDEKLFF; DNA: TGTGCCAGCAGTAACTCCGGGACCTTCGATGAAAAACTGTTTTTT
V: TRBV7-9; size: few; J: TRBJ2-3; D: -; CDR3: CASRPLDAIAYTQYF; DNA: TGTGCCAGCAGACCCCTGGACGCTATCGCGTATACGCAGTATTTT
V: TRBV20-1; size: few; J: TRBJ1-5; D: -; CDR3: CSAGGGIPQQPQHF; DNA: TGCAGTGCTGGGGGGGGGATCCCTCAACAGCCCCAGCATTTT
V: TRBV3-1; size: -; J: TRBJ1-1; D: -; CDR3: CASSQFDSNTEAFF; DNA: TGTGCCAGCAGCCAATTTGACAGCAACACTGAAGCTTTCTTT
V: TRBV10-3; size: few; J: TRBJ1-1; D: TRBD1; CDR3: CAIRPGQGDTEAFF; DNA: TGTGCCATCAGGCCTGGACAGGGGGACACTGAAGCTTTCTTT
V: TRBV5-1; size: few; J: TRBJ2-5; D: -; CDR3: CASSGWESETQYF; DNA: TGCGCCAGCAGTGGATGGGAGTCGGAGACCCAGTACTTC
V: TRBV29-1; size: -; J: TRBJ2-3; D: -; CDR3: CSVDTGFLGTDTQYF; DNA: TGCAGCGTTGATACAGGGTTTTTGGGCACAGATACGCAGTATTTT
V: TRBV24-1; size: -; J: TRBJ1-2; D: -; CDR3: CATSDSSGDGYTF; DNA: TGTGCCACCAGTGATAGTTCGGGGGATGGCTACACCTTC
V: TRBV6-2/TRBV6-3; size: -; J: TRBJ2-2; D: TRBD2; CDR3: CASINPLAGVAGELFF; DNA: TGTGCCAGCATCAACCCCCTAGCGGGAGTGGCCGGGGAGCTGTTTTTT
V: TRBV5-1; size: -; J: TRBJ2-1; D: -; CDR3: CASSLDGPGLNEQFF; DNA: TGCGCCAGCAGCTTGGACGGCCCTGGACTGAATGAGCAGTTCTTC
V: TRBV7-2; size: -; J: TRBJ1-1; D: -; CDR3: CASSLANKQAEAFF; DNA: TGTGCCAGCAGCTTAGCGAATAAACAAGCTGAAGCTTTCTTT
V: TRBV11-2; size: -; J: TRBJ2-7; D: -; CDR3: CASSLAGQYYSYEQYF; DNA: TGTGCCAGCAGCTTAGCCGGACAGTATTACTCCTACGAGCAGTACTTC
V: TRBV30; size: few; J: TRBJ1-2; D: -; CDR3: CAWSPFGVGGYTF; DNA: TGTGCCTGGAGCCCCTTCGGGGTCGGTGGCTACACCTTC
V: TRBV27; size: -; J: TRBJ2-3; D: TRBD1; CDR3: CASNPGTASTDTQYF; DNA: TGTGCCAGCAACCCTGGGACAGCTAGCACAGATACGCAGTATTTT
V: TRBV4-1; size: -; J: TRBJ2-7; D: TRBD2; CDR3: CASSQLAGGTNEQYF; DNA: TGCGCCAGCAGCCAACTAGCGGGGGGGACTAACGAGCAGTACTTC
V: TRBV9; size: -; J: TRBJ1-1; D: -; CDR3: CASSAITADLNTEAFF; DNA: TGTGCCAGCAGCGCAATCACAGCTGACTTGAACACTGAAGCTTTCTTT
V: TRBV12-3/TRBV12-4; size: many; J: TRBJ2-1; D: TRBD1; CDR3: CASTPSQGQGAYEQFF; DNA: TGTGCCAGCACCCCTAGTCAAGGTCAGGGGGCCTATGAGCAGTTCTTC